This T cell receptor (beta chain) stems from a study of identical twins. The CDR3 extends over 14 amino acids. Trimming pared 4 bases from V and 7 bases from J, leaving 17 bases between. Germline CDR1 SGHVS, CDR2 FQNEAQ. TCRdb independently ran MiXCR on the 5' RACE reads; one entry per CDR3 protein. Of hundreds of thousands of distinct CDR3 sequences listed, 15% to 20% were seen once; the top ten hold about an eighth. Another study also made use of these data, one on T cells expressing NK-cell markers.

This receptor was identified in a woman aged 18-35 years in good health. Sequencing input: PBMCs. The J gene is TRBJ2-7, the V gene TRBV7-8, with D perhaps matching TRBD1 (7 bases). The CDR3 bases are TGTGCCAGCAGCTCCACCTCCAGGGGGGAAGAGCAGTACTTC. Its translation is CASSSTSRGEEQYF.